Following are 30 T cell receptor beta chains from one sample sequenced in a study of shared T cell receptors in the human thymus. Data came from immunoSEQ multiplex PCR; TCRdb stores just in-frame clones and leaves some out. The sample includes under 700,000 clones, about four fifths of them seen just once. These data are also associated with another study on human thymus T cells.

The sample taken for sequencing was thymocytes. These receptors all come from a boy under three years old with a congenital heart defect.

The CDR3 coding sequence is TGTGCCAGCAGTTTCAAACAGGGGGAAGGCCAAGAGACCCAGTACTTC. Amino acids: CASSFKQGEGQETQYF. This chain uses TRBV27 with TRBJ2-5; 8 bases agree with TRBD1. CDR1 MNHEY and CDR2 SMNVEV come from the germline V gene (reference sequence). The V segment lost 3 bases and the J segment 1 base; nucleotides outside the gene matches: 7. The CDR3 loop spans 16 amino acids.

This chain joins TRBV6-6 and TRBJ2-7, with D maybe TRBD1 (6 bases). The CDR3 is made up of 13 amino acids. Germline CDR1 is MNHNY and CDR2 is SVGAGI (reference sequence). V lost 6 bases and J lost 5, with 14 bases in between. CDR3 protein: CASRTRGEDEQYF. The CDR3 bases are TGTGCCAGCAGAACCAGGGGAGAGGACGAGCAGTACTTC.

This chain uses TRBV27 with TRBJ1-4, with 8 bases lining up with TRBD1. Germline V CDR1 and CDR2: MNHEY, SMNVEV (reference sequence). There are 15 residues in the CDR3. J lost 7 bases, V lost 5 bases, and 9 bases had no gene match. The CDR3 region has the DNA TGTGCCAGCAGTCCGCGGACAGGGCAGGTTGAAAAACTGTTTTTT. It yields the protein CASSPRTGQVEKLFF.

This chain joins TRBV15 and TRBJ1-3; weak D call: TRBD1 (6 bases). Trimming took 4 bases from V and 0 from J, leaving 13 bases between them. Germline assignment: CDR1 LNHNV and CDR2 YYDKDF (reference sequence). The length of the CDR3 is 16 residues. The CDR3 nucleotides are TGTGCCACCAGCACCCACAGGGTCCTCTCTGGAAACACCATATATTTT. Translation gives CATSTHRVLSGNTIYF.

The rearrangement uses TRBV4-1 and TRBJ2-7, with a tentative D call TRBD2 (5 bases). CDR3 length: 16 residues. With 0 bases removed from V and 3 bases from J, the gap between germline ends came to 15 bases. Germline V lookup: CDR1 MGHRA, CDR2 YSYEKL. CDR3 sequence: CASSQEMAGPGYEQYF. The CDR3, as DNA: TGCGCCAGCAGCCAAGAAATGGCGGGCCCTGGCTACGAGCAGTACTTC.

A single count supports this clone. The V gene is TRBV5-6, the J gene TRBJ2-7; a possible D gene is TRBD1 (5 bases). Germline CDR1 and CDR2: SGHDT and YYEEEE. V was pared by 2 bases and J by 2 bases, with 14 bases between. The CDR3 sequence is 15 residues long. In DNA, the CDR3 is TGTGCCAGCAGCTTTTGGGTGCAGGGCGCCTACGAGCAGTACTTC. Translating gives CASSFWVQGAYEQYF.

The J gene is TRBJ1-3, the V gene TRBV15; D might be TRBD1 (6 bases). There are 15 residues in the CDR3. The V gene's germline CDR1 is LNHNV and CDR2 YYDKDF (reference sequence). V was clipped by 1 base and J by 4 bases, with 11 bases between them. The CDR3 protein is CATSRVGGGGNTIYF. CDR3 sequence (DNA): TGTGCCACCAGCAGAGTCGGGGGGGGCGGAAACACCATATATTTT.

This rearrangement joins TRBV28 to TRBJ1-1; TRBD1 matches 8 bases. From germline, CDR1 is MDHEN and CDR2 SYDVKM. The CDR3 totals 14 residues. Germline trimming cut 8 bases from V and 5 bases from J; bases unmatched to any gene: 10. CDR3 sequence (DNA): TGTGCCAGCCGGAGCAGGGGGCCTTGGACTGAAGCTTTCTTT. It encodes CASRSRGPWTEAFF.

This clone has only a few counts. The gene calls are TRBV9 and TRBJ1-5; 9 bases are shared with TRBD1. The CDR3 length is 14 residues. CDR1 is SGDLS, CDR2 YYNGEE, per germline. Trimming at V came to 3 bases and at J to 8 bases, leaving 6 bases not matched to a gene. CDR3 sequence (DNA): TGTGCCAGCAGCGCCACAGGGGGCTCGGAGCCCCAGCATTTT. Translating gives CASSATGGSEPQHF.

The genes are TRBV13 and TRBJ2-1; TRBD1 matches 7 bases. CDR3 length: 12 amino acids. The germline V gene encodes CDR1 PRHDT and CDR2 FYEKMQ (reference sequence). J gave up 9 bases and V 5 bases, and 4 bases lay outside the gene matches. Here the CDR3 reads CASSLTGREQFF. The DNA for the CDR3 is TGTGCCAGCAGCCTGACAGGGCGTGAGCAGTTCTTC.

The rearrangement links TRBV27 to TRBJ2-3, with 7 bases that match TRBD1. J gave up 4 bases and V 6 bases, and 13 bases lay outside the gene matches. CDR1 is MNHEY, CDR2 SMNVEV, per germline (reference sequence). CDR3 length equals 16 residues. CDR3 residues: CASSPGGEPRSDTQYF. CDR3 coding DNA: TGTGCCAGCAGCCCAGGGGGAGAACCTAGATCAGATACGCAGTATTTT.

The rearrangement uses TRBV25-1 and TRBJ2-7; D is undetermined. Per germline, CDR1 MGHDK and CDR2 SYGVNS. The CDR3 length is 14 residues. The V end was cut by 0 bases, the J end by 0 bases, with 6 bases between. The CDR3 protein is CASSEYISSYEQYF. The CDR3 DNA is TGTGCCAGCAGTGAATATATCTCCTCCTACGAGCAGTACTTC.

The V gene is TRBV21-1, the J gene TRBJ1-1. TRBV21-1 is given as a pseudogene. The CDR3 is 14 amino acids. CDR3 sequence (DNA): TGTGCCAGCAGCAAAGGGAAGGCGGTGTCGGAAGCTTTCTTT. Protein sequence: CASSKGKAVSEAFF.

The CDR3 is CASSAGLGGGPMRMIGELFF. The CDR3 bases are TGTGCCAGCAGTGCAGGGTTGGGGGGAGGGCCTATGAGGATGATCGGGGAGCTGTTTTTT. The rearrangement uses TRBV6-1 and TRBJ2-2, with 7 nucleotides matching TRBD2. CDR1 MNHNS and CDR2 SASEGT come from the germline V gene. The CDR3 contains 20 residues. V lost 4 bases and J lost 7; bases outside the gene matches: 24.

CDR3 sequence: CASSPGGRNEQYF. As DNA, the CDR3 is TGCGCCAGCAGCCCGGGCGGGAGGAACGAGCAGTACTTC. V and J are TRBV10-1 and TRBJ2-7, with 8 positions matching TRBD2. After removal of 6 bases from V and 5 bases from J, the junction contained 6 bases not matched to a gene. Germline CDR1 and CDR2: WNHNN and SYGVQD (reference sequence). The CDR3 has 13 residues.

V and J are TRBV27 and TRBJ2-3, with 9 bases lining up with TRBD2. The trim removed 7 bases at V and 3 bases at J, leaving 8 bases unmatched. This CDR3 has 15 amino acids. The germline V gene encodes CDR1 MNHEY and CDR2 SMNVEV (reference sequence). CDR3 protein: CASTFYSGRTDTQYF. CDR3 DNA: TGTGCCAGCACCTTTTATAGCGGGAGAACAGATACGCAGTATTTT.

Only one count was recorded for this clone. The CDR3 here is CASGLVPDRGEKLFF. CDR3 DNA: TGTGCTAGTGGTTTGGTACCGGACAGGGGTGAAAAACTGTTTTTT. The chain carries TRBV12-5 and TRBJ1-4, with 9 nucleotides matching TRBD1. Trimming took 0 bases from V and 7 from J; bases not matched to a gene: 3. Germline CDR1 reads LGHNT; CDR2 reads FRNRAP. The CDR3 loop spans 15 amino acids. Drawing the rest from reference TRBV12-5 and TRBJ1-4, the complete variable domain is DARVTQTPRHKVTEMGQEVTMRCQPILGHNTVFWYRQTMMQGLELLAYFRNRAPLDDSGMPKDRFSAEMPDATLATLKIQPSEPRDSAVYFCASGLVPDRGEKLFFGSGTQLSVL.

A few counts support this clone. The rearrangement links TRBV4-3 to TRBJ2-2, with D perhaps TRBD2 (6 bases). The germline gives CDR1 LGHNA, CDR2 YSLEER. The CDR3 length is 15 residues. V was pared by 1 base and J by 4 bases, with 10 bases between. CDR3 nucleotides: TGCGCCAGCAGCCAAGGCGGGACCCCCACCGGGGAGCTGTTTTTT. It encodes CASSQGGTPTGELFF.

CDR3 DNA: TGTGCCAGCAGCCACACTCTGGGAGGGAAAAAGGACACCGGGGAGCTGTTTTTT. It is translated as CASSHTLGGKKDTGELFF. The V and J genes are TRBV14 and TRBJ2-2; 7 nucleotides align to TRBD2. CDR1 SGHDN and CDR2 FVKESK come from the germline V gene. The CDR3 is 18 residues long. V dropped 3 bases and J dropped 3; count of bases not matched to a gene: 13.

The genes are TRBV6-5 and TRBJ2-7; a possible D gene is TRBD2 (5 bases). The CDR3 spans 15 residues. The germline V and J ends were trimmed by 2 bases and 2 bases, with 13 bases remaining between them. CDR1 is MNHEY, CDR2 SVGAGI, per germline. The CDR3 DNA reads as TGTGCCAGCAGTTACGGCGGGTATGAGACCTACGAGCAGTACTTC. Its translation is CASSYGGYETYEQYF.

The rearrangement joins TRBV6-1 to TRBJ1-2; the D gene is possibly TRBD1 (5 bases). V lost 8 bases, J lost 4 bases, and 20 bases lay in between. Germline lookup yields CDR1 MNHNS and CDR2 SASEGT. This CDR3 is 15 amino acids long. In DNA form, the CDR3 reads TGTGCCAGCCCGCCTGTGGGGGGTTTAGGCTATGGCTACACCTTC. Residues: CASPPVGGLGYGYTF.

In DNA, the CDR3 is TGTGCCAGTAGTATAGTAGGGGTCCCCCAGCCCCAGCATTTT. Protein sequence: CASSIVGVPQPQHF. The chain is built from TRBV19 and TRBJ1-5, with D possibly TRBD1 on 5 matching bases. CDR3 length: 14 residues. Germline loops: CDR1 LNHDA, CDR2 SQIVND (reference sequence). V lost 1 base and J lost 7, with 11 bases in between.

V is TRBV5-1 and J is TRBJ2-7; maybe TRBD2 (5 bases). The CDR3 spans 11 residues. Looked up from germline, CDR1 is SGHRS and CDR2 is YFSETQ. V was shortened by 3 bases and J by 7 bases, with 8 bases between the two germline ends. The CDR3 is CASSSGKEQYF. CDR3 DNA sequence: TGCGCCAGCAGCTCCGGGAAGGAGCAGTACTTC.

This sequence joins TRBV25-1 and TRBJ1-1; TRBD1 agrees at 12 bases. CDR1 MGHDK and CDR2 SYGVNS come from the germline V gene. This CDR3 has 13 residues. Trimming removed 8 bases from V and 4 bases from J; junction bases left unmatched: 2. DNA for the CDR3: TGTGCCAGCCGGGACAGGGGGCCCACTGAAGCTTTCTTT. Translation gives CASRDRGPTEAFF.

The CDR3 DNA is TGTGCCAGCAGCTTGTACCTCACCAGCGGGCACTCCTACAATGAGCAGTTCTTC. Its translation is CASSLYLTSGHSYNEQFF. This chain connects TRBV5-6 to TRBJ2-1, with D perhaps TRBD2 (6 bases). Germline V gene data show CDR1 as SGHDT and CDR2 as YYEEEE. The CDR3 is made up of 18 amino acids. The V and J ends lost 1 base and 0 bases respectively, with 17 bases between them.

The V gene is TRBV4-3, the J gene TRBJ1-1; 9 nucleotides match TRBD1. Germline trimming cut 3 bases from V and 1 base from J; bases unmatched to any gene: 0. Germline V gene data show CDR1 as LGHNA and CDR2 as YSLEER. The CDR3 is 14 residues long. The CDR3 sequence: CASSQGQGNTEAFF. CDR3 DNA sequence: TGCGCCAGCAGCCAGGGACAGGGGAACACTGAAGCTTTCTTT.

This chain joins TRBV30 and TRBJ2-3; tentative D call: TRBD1 (5 bases). Germline V lookup: CDR1 GTSNPN, CDR2 SVGIG (reference sequence). The V and J ends lost 5 bases and 4 bases respectively, with 19 bases between them. The CDR3 is made up of 15 amino acids. CDR3 protein: CAWAICGQGADTQYF. In nucleotides, the CDR3 is TGTGCCTGGGCTATTTGTGGGCAGGGCGCAGATACGCAGTATTTT.

The J gene is TRBJ2-7, the V gene TRBV6-1; 12 bases match TRBD2. The germline V gene encodes CDR1 MNHNS and CDR2 SASEGT. The trim removed 6 bases at V and 1 base at J, leaving 4 bases unmatched. The CDR3 is 15 amino acids. CDR3 nucleotide sequence: TGTGCCAGCAGACGGACTAGCGGGGTATCCTACGAGCAGTACTTC. It encodes CASRRTSGVSYEQYF.

The chain joins TRBV6-1 to TRBJ2-3, with D possibly being TRBD2 (5 bases). From germline, CDR1 is MNHNS and CDR2 SASEGT. The CDR3 is 15 amino acids. Trimming cost V 5 bases and J 0 bases, with 12 bases left between them. The DNA for the CDR3 is TGTGCCAGCAGTAGGGCGGGCACTAGCACAGATACGCAGTATTTT. Residues: CASSRAGTSTDTQYF.

The CDR3 bases are TGTGCCAGCAGTTACCCCGGGAGCGGGAGCTCCTACGAGCAGTACTTC. Translating gives CASSYPGSGSSYEQYF. The chain couples TRBV6-5 to TRBJ2-7; 8 bases agree with TRBD2. The junction had 6 bases not matched to a gene; V was cut back by 2 bases and J by 0 bases. CDR3 length: 16 amino acids. Germline V gives CDR1 MNHEY, CDR2 SVGAGI.